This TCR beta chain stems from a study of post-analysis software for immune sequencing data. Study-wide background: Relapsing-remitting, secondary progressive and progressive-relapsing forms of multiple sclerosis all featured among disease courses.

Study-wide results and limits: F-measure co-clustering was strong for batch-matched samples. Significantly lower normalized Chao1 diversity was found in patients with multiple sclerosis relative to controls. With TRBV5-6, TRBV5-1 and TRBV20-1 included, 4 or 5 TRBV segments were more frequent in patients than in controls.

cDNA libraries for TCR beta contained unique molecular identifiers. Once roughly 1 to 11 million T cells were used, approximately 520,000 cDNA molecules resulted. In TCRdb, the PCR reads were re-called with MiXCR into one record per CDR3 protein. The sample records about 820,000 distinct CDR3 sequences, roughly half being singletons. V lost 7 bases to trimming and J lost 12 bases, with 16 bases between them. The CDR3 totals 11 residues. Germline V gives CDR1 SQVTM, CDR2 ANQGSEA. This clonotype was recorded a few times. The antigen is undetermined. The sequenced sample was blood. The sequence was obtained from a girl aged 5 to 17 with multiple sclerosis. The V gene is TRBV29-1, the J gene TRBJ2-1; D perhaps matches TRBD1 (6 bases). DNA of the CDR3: TGCAGCGGGGGGCCAAAGGTTGGGCAGTTCTTC. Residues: CSGGPKVGQFF.